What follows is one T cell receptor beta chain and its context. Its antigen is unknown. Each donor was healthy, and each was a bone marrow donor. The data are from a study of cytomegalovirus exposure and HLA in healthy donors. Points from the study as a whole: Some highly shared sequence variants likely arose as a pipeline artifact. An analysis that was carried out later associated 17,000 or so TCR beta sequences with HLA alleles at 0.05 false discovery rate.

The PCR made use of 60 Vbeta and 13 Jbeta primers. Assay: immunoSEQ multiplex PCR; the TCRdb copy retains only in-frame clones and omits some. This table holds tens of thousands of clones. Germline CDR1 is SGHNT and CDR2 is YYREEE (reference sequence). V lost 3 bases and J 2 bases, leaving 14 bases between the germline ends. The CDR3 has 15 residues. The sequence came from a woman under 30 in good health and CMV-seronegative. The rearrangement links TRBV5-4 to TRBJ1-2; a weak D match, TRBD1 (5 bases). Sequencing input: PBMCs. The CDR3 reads CASSSLAEGNYGYTF. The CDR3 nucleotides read TGTGCCAGCAGCTCCTTAGCGGAGGGGAACTATGGCTACACCTTC.